This entry lists 12 T cell receptor beta chains sequenced from one sample in a study of OX40 agonist ivuxolimab in advanced cancers. Only in-frame clones appear in the TCRdb table, and some are missing; sequencing was by immunoSEQ multiplex PCR. The data contain roughly 63,000 clones, 75% to 90% of them singletons. This material consisted of CD4+ or CD8+ T cells sorted from blood, taken in a trial of the OX40 agonist ivuxolimab. The source of these receptors is an adult with an advanced solid tumor such as melanoma, head and neck, liver or kidney cancer.

The chain uses TRBV7-2 and TRBJ1-2; 10 positions agree with TRBD1. Germline CDR1 reads SGHTA; CDR2 reads FQGNSA. This CDR3 spans 13 amino acids. The V gene end was trimmed by 5 bases and the J gene end by 10 bases; junction bases not matched to a gene: 7. CDR3 in amino acids: CASSLRQGAFYTF. The CDR3 bases are TGTGCCAGCAGCCTGCGACAGGGGGCATTCTACACCTTC.

CDR3 bases: TGTGCCAGCAGCCCGGATACCCCGGGGCCCAAGTACTTC. The encoded protein is CASSPDTPGPKYF. This rearrangement joins TRBV2 to TRBJ2-7; the D call may be TRBD1 or TRBD2 (5 bases each). The CDR3 is 13 amino acids. The germline gives CDR1 SNHLY, CDR2 FYNNEI. V lost 6 bases and J 11 bases, leaving 20 bases between the germline ends.

The V call is TRBV29-1, the J call TRBJ2-1; D is tentatively TRBD1 or TRBD2 (6 bases each). There are 12 residues in the CDR3. V was cut by 6 bases and J by 9 bases, with 15 bases left in between. The V gene's germline CDR1 is SQVTM and CDR2 ANQGSEA. The DNA for the CDR3 is TGCAGCGTGGGGGGCCTAATAATTGAGCAGTTCTTC. Amino acid sequence: CSVGGLIIEQFF.

V gene TRBV10-3 combines with J gene TRBJ2-1; the match to TRBD2 covers 11 bases. Germline V lookup: CDR1 ENHRY, CDR2 SYGVKD. This CDR3 is built from 14 residues. Germline trimming cut 6 bases from V and 5 bases from J; bases unmatched to any gene: 3. The DNA of the CDR3 is TGTGCCATCAGCTTAGCGGGAGGGGACAATGAGCAGTTCTTC. This gives the protein CAISLAGGDNEQFF.

Comments on this clone: Compared with germline, one end of the junction differs, possibly owing to a read error. The chain combines TRBV28 with TRBJ2-7; 7 nucleotides agree with TRBD1. CDR3 length equals 15 residues. Germline V lookup: CDR1 MDHEN, CDR2 SYDVKM. Written as DNA, the CDR3 is TGTGCCAGCAGGATTCTCAGGGGGATATCCTACAAGCAGTACTTC. Translating it yields CASRILRGISYKQYF.

The chain carries TRBV12-2 and TRBJ2-7. TRBV12-2 is described as a pseudogene. The CDR3 is 18 amino acids. The CDR3 reads CASRLRQPREMVFYEQYF. The CDR3 DNA reads TGTGCAAGTCGCTTACGCCAGCCCAGGGAGATGGTATTCTACGAGCAGTACTTC.

V is TRBV6-1 and J is TRBJ2-5; tentatively, D is TRBD1 (6 bases). CDR3 size: 13 residues. V lost 8 bases to trimming and J lost 5 bases, with 15 bases between them. Germline-derived CDR1 and CDR2 are MNHNS and SASEGT. DNA of the CDR3: TGTGCCAGCTCGGGACACTTTAGGGAGACCCAGTACTTC. It translates to CASSGHFRETQYF.

The chain employs TRBV2 and TRBJ1-3; D unresolved. Germline V gives CDR1 SNHLY, CDR2 FYNNEI. The CDR3 length is 14 residues. Trimming removed 3 bases from V and 0 bases from J, with 6 bases in between. CDR3 coding DNA: TGTGCCAGCAGTGAGGGGAGCTCTGGAAACACCATATATTTT. This codes for CASSEGSSGNTIYF. The variable domain in full, with the rest retrieved from reference TRBV2 and TRBJ1-3, is EPEVTQTPSHQVTQMGQEVILRCVPISNHLYFYWYRQILGQKVEFLVSFYNNEISEKSEIFDDQFSVERPDGSNFTLKIRSTKLEDSAMYFCASSEGSSGNTIYFGEGSWLTVV.

The chain links TRBV4-2 to TRBJ2-7; 11 bases map to TRBD2. CDR1 and CDR2 from the germline V gene are LGHNA and YNFKEQ. V lost 1 base, J lost 1 base, and 6 bases stayed unmatched. CDR3 size: 17 residues. The CDR3 coding sequence is TGTGCCAGCAGCCAAGGTCTCCTAGCGGGGGGATCCTACGAGCAGTACTTC. It specifies CASSQGLLAGGSYEQYF.

This rearrangement joins TRBV14 to TRBJ2-5; D may match TRBD1 or TRBD2 (5 bases each). The CDR3 runs to 10 residues. Germline lookup yields CDR1 SGHDN and CDR2 FVKESK. V dropped 6 bases and J dropped 9 bases, with 8 bases sitting between them. CDR3 protein: CASSGTAQYF. CDR3 nucleotide sequence: TGTGCCAGCAGTGGGACGGCCCAGTACTTC. The variable domain in full, completed from reference TRBV14 and TRBJ2-5, reads EAGVTQFPSHSVIEKGQTVTLRCDPISGHDNLYWYRRVMGKEIKFLLHFVKESKQDESGMPNNRFLAERTGGTYSTLKVQPAELEDSGVYFCASSGTAQYFGPGTRLLVL.

The rearrangement joins TRBV19 to TRBJ1-5, with D unresolved. V was pared by 1 base and J by 6 bases, with 4 bases between. Looked up from germline, CDR1 is LNHDA and CDR2 is SQIVND (reference sequence). The CDR3 contains 12 residues. The CDR3: CASSIGSQPQHF. CDR3 DNA sequence: TGTGCCAGTAGTATAGGGAGTCAGCCCCAGCATTTT.

This chain uses TRBV27 with TRBJ2-1; 9 positions match TRBD2. This CDR3 spans 15 amino acids. V was pared by 8 bases and J by 2 bases, with 7 bases of the junction left unmatched. CDR1 is MNHEY and CDR2 is SMNVEV in the germline V gene (reference sequence). The CDR3 DNA reads as TGTGCCAGCCACCTATCTAGCGGGACCTACAATGAGCAGTTCTTC. Amino acid sequence: CASHLSSGTYNEQFF.